Below, 23 T cell receptor beta chains from the same sample are listed, as sequenced in a study of cytomegalovirus exposure and HLA in healthy donors. The study ran its PCR with 60 Vbeta and 13 Jbeta primers. Clones were sequenced by immunoSEQ multiplex PCR, and TCRdb holds only the in-frame ones, with some missing. Of about 160,000 clones in the sample, 80% to 85% are singletons; the top ten hold around 4.1%. Input material: PBMCs. These receptors originate from a man aged 50 or older in good health and CMV-seropositive.

The V and J genes are TRBV25-1 and TRBJ2-7; maybe TRBD1 (5 bases). V lost 1 base to trimming and J lost 6 bases, with 13 bases between them. The CDR3 runs 14 residues. Germline lookup yields CDR1 MGHDK and CDR2 SYGVNS. CDR3 sequence reads: CASSESSRAGEQYF. For the CDR3, the DNA is TGTGCCAGCAGTGAATCTTCCAGGGCAGGCGAGCAGTACTTC.

This clone was recorded once. The chain is built from TRBV2 and TRBJ2-7; TRBD2 is a possible D gene (6 bases). V lost 6 bases and J 6 bases, leaving 9 bases between the germline ends. This CDR3 spans 11 amino acids. Germline CDR1 reads SNHLY; CDR2 reads FYNNEI. The CDR3 DNA reads TGTGCCAGCAGGGGGGGATCCGAGCAGTACTTC. This codes for CASRGGSEQYF.

This chain uses TRBV4-1 with TRBJ2-7; D unclear. The V gene lost 2 bases and the J gene lost 2 bases, with 10 bases spanning the gap. Germline assignment: CDR1 MGHRA and CDR2 YSYEKL. CDR3 length: 14 amino acids. CDR3 amino acids: CASSQPHSAYEQYF. Written as DNA, the CDR3 is TGCGCCAGCAGCCAACCCCACTCCGCCTACGAGCAGTACTTC.

The rearrangement uses TRBV1 and TRBJ1-6; TRBD1 was called by the table and not checked on the DNA. TRBV1 constitutes a pseudogene. CDR3 length: 17 residues. CDR3 protein: CTSSQPHRGTADSPLHF. The CDR3 region has the DNA TGCACCAGCAGCCAACCCCATCGAGGGACAGCCGATTCACCCCTCCACTTT.

The chain links TRBV6-5 to TRBJ1-2; the D gene is possibly TRBD1 (6 bases). The germline V and J ends were trimmed by 6 bases and 5 bases, with 13 bases remaining between them. The CDR3 spans 13 residues. Germline CDR1 MNHEY, CDR2 SVGAGI. In DNA form, the CDR3 reads TGTGCCAGCAGACAGGGACCGATGTATGGCTACACCTTC. The encoded protein is CASRQGPMYGYTF.

This clone was recorded only once. J is TRBJ2-3 and V is TRBV2; D remains ambiguous. Germline V gene data show CDR1 as SNHLY and CDR2 as FYNNEI. CDR3 length equals 12 residues. V lost 4 bases, J lost 6 bases, and 8 bases lay in between. CDR3 DNA: TGTGCCAGCAGTGCATTACAGGATACGCAGTATTTT. Translating it yields CASSALQDTQYF.

The CDR3 region has the DNA TGCGCCAGCAGACTTGTGGGGGGCTCCTACAATGAGCAGTTCTTC. Translation gives CASRLVGGSYNEQFF. The chain carries TRBV5-1 and TRBJ2-1; TRBD2 is a possible D gene (6 bases). The CDR3 totals 15 residues. In germline, CDR1 is SGHRS, CDR2 YFSETQ. Trimming removed 5 bases from V and 0 bases from J, with 12 bases in between.

This chain joins TRBV23-1 and TRBJ1-1, with D hard to call. TRBV23-1 is annotated as an ORF whose role is uncertain. This CDR3 has 15 residues. V lost 6 bases and J lost 0, with 14 bases in between. In nucleotides, the CDR3 is TGCGCCAGCAGGGACTTACAGCCCATGAACACTGAAGCTTTCTTT. Amino acid sequence: CASRDLQPMNTEAFF.

This rearrangement joins TRBV4-1 to TRBJ1-5, with 9 bases lining up with TRBD1. The CDR3 loop spans 15 amino acids. V shed 6 bases and J 0 bases; nucleotides not matched to a gene: 3. Germline V gene lookup returns CDR1 MGHRA and CDR2 YSYEKL. CDR3 DNA sequence: TGCGCCAGCAGGAGGACAGGGGATAGCAATCAGCCCCAGCATTTT. Protein: CASRRTGDSNQPQHF.

V and J are TRBV29-1 and TRBJ1-2; D is perhaps TRBD1 (5 bases). Germline lookup yields CDR1 SQVTM and CDR2 ANQGSEA. The CDR3 loop spans 11 amino acids. V lost 6 bases and J lost 6, with 11 bases in between. The CDR3 sequence: CSVRGSDGYTF. In DNA form, the CDR3 reads TGCAGCGTACGGGGGTCCGATGGCTACACCTTC.

The chain recombines TRBV9 with TRBJ2-7; 8 bases agree with TRBD2. Trimming removed 0 bases from V and 5 bases from J; junction bases left unmatched: 7. Looked up from germline, CDR1 is SGDLS and CDR2 is YYNGEE. The CDR3 has 15 amino acids. CDR3 protein: CASSVGVSGTHEQYF. CDR3 nucleotides: TGTGCCAGCAGCGTAGGAGTTAGCGGGACACACGAGCAGTACTTC.

The rearrangement uses TRBV6-5 and TRBJ1-6, with 9 bases fitting TRBD1. The V and J ends lost 6 bases and 7 bases, in that order; junction bases with no gene match: 7. Germline V lookup: CDR1 MNHEY, CDR2 SVGAGI. The CDR3 runs to 15 residues. Here the CDR3 reads CASRATGGKNSPLHF. In DNA, the CDR3 is TGTGCCAGCAGGGCGACAGGGGGGAAGAATTCACCCCTCCACTTT.

The chain has TRBV28 and TRBJ2-7; D perhaps matches TRBD1 (6 bases). Trimming took off 7 bases at V and 0 bases at J, with 19 bases between the two ends. The CDR3 consists of 16 residues. CDR1 and CDR2 from the germline V gene are MDHEN and SYDVKM. As DNA, the CDR3 is TGTGCCAGCAAAGTCGGTTCGGGACACCCCTCCTACGAGCAGTACTTC. Its translation: CASKVGSGHPSYEQYF.

This chain uses TRBV7-2 with TRBJ1-3; 7 bases align to TRBD1. Germline V lookup: CDR1 SGHTA, CDR2 FQGNSA. V shed 2 bases and J 4 bases; nucleotides not matched to a gene: 5. This CDR3 has 15 amino acids. CDR3 in DNA: TGTGCCAGCAGCTTAATAGGGGGCTCAGGAAACACCATATATTTT. This gives the protein CASSLIGGSGNTIYF.

The chain has TRBV30 and TRBJ1-6; TRBD1 matches at 7 bases. Germline V lookup: CDR1 GTSNPN, CDR2 SVGIG (reference sequence). V shed 0 bases, J shed 4 bases, and the junction held 3 bases outside the gene matches. This CDR3 has 15 residues. The CDR3 spells CAWSVYRGYNSPLHF. CDR3 sequence (DNA): TGTGCCTGGAGTGTCTACAGGGGATATAATTCACCCCTCCACTTT.

The J gene is TRBJ2-1, the V gene TRBV9; D gene unclear. The CDR3 totals 15 residues. Germline-derived CDR1 and CDR2 are SGDLS and YYNGEE. The ends were cut back, 5 bases at V and 9 bases at J, with 21 bases in the middle. The CDR3 bases are TGTGCCAGCAGTCCCACTCCAGGTTTTGGTTTTGAGCAGTTCTTC. Its translation: CASSPTPGFGFEQFF.

V is TRBV14 and J is TRBJ1-1; D ambiguous. The CDR3 totals 15 residues. The germline V gene encodes CDR1 SGHDN and CDR2 FVKESK. The germline V and J ends were trimmed by 4 bases and 5 bases, with 17 bases remaining between them. CDR3 bases: TGTGCCAGCAGCCCAAGAGGGAACCCGTGGACTGAAGCTTTCTTT. This codes for CASSPRGNPWTEAFF.

This chain uses TRBV7-2 with TRBJ1-6, with 8 bases lining up with TRBD1. Germline values: CDR1 SGHTA, CDR2 FQGNSA. Germline trimming cut 6 bases from V and 7 bases from J; bases unmatched to any gene: 8. The CDR3 covers 15 residues. As DNA, the CDR3 is TGTGCCAGCAGTCGGGACAGGCCTTTCAATTCACCCCTCCACTTT. Its protein is CASSRDRPFNSPLHF.

The V call is TRBV20-1, the J call TRBJ2-7; D is ambiguous. V gave up 5 bases and J gave up 6 bases, with 11 bases separating them. The CDR3 loop spans 11 amino acids. The germline gives CDR1 DFQATT, CDR2 SNEGSKA (reference sequence). The CDR3 protein is CSAPSSGEQYF. The CDR3 DNA sequence: TGCAGTGCTCCTTCTAGTGGCGAGCAGTACTTC.

This sequence joins TRBV5-1 and TRBJ2-2, with D tentatively TRBD1 (6 bases). Trimming took 4 bases from V and 1 from J, leaving 11 bases between them. Germline V gene sequence: CDR1 SGHRS, CDR2 YFSETQ. The CDR3 has 15 amino acids. The CDR3 sequence is CASSPGTLNTGELFF. As DNA, the CDR3 is TGCGCCAGCAGCCCAGGGACATTGAACACCGGGGAGCTGTTTTTT.

The V call is TRBV7-8, the J call TRBJ1-2; D is perhaps TRBD1 (5 bases). Germline V gene data show CDR1 as SGHVS and CDR2 as FQNEAQ. CDR3 size: 14 residues. V lost 5 bases to trimming and J lost 6 bases, with 16 bases between them. The CDR3 nucleotides are TGTGCCAGCAGCCCTCAGGGAATACTCCATGGCTACACCTTC. Protein product: CASSPQGILHGYTF.

The chain joins TRBV28 to TRBJ1-3, with no clear D. CDR3 length equals 11 residues. V was cut by 10 bases and J by 4 bases, with 8 bases left in between. CDR1 and CDR2 (germline): MDHEN, SYDVKM. CDR3 bases: TGTGCCACCCAATCCGGAAACACCATATATTTT. It specifies CATQSGNTIYF.

V gene TRBV4-2 combines with J gene TRBJ1-6; possible D gene TRBD1, 5 bases. V was pared by 2 bases and J by 8 bases, with 13 bases between. CDR3 length: 15 residues. CDR1 is LGHNA, CDR2 YNFKEQ, per germline. As DNA, the CDR3 is TGTGCCAGCAGCCAATCGACAGTATCCGATTCACCCCTCCACTTT. This sequence encodes CASSQSTVSDSPLHF.